The 10 T cell receptor beta chains listed next were all sequenced from one sample in a study of CD8 T cells in Susac syndrome. The RNA input was roughly 0.45 to 1 ug, and it was reverse transcribed with random hexamers. One entry per CDR3 protein results from TCRdb running MiXCR on the immunoSEQ multiplex PCR reads. The sample lists around 220,000 distinct CDR3 sequences; roughly 90% were seen once. Sequences were obtained from CD8+ T cells from PBMCs. Every receptor here comes from a human donor with multiple sclerosis.

The genes are TRBV9 and TRBJ1-2, with D perhaps matching TRBD1 (6 bases). The V end was cut by 1 base, the J end by 6 bases, with 16 bases between. The CDR3 loop spans 15 amino acids. Germline lookup yields CDR1 SGDLS and CDR2 YYNGEE. The CDR3 is CASSVSSTRGDGYTF. Here the CDR3 DNA reads TGTGCCAGCAGCGTATCAAGTACGAGGGGGGATGGCTACACCTTC. Full variable domain (rest looked up from reference TRBV9 and TRBJ1-2): DSGVTQTPKHLITATGQRVTLRCSPRSGDLSVYWYQQSLDQGLQFLIQYYNGEERAKGNILERFSAQQFPDLHSELNLSSLELGDSALYFCASSVSSTRGDGYTFGSGTRLTVV.

The chain has TRBV9 and TRBJ2-7; D assignment may be TRBD1 or TRBD2 (5 bases each). Per the germline V gene, CDR1 is SGDLS and CDR2 is YYNGEE. This CDR3 region has 11 residues. V shed 3 bases and J shed 5 bases, with 6 bases lying between them. The CDR3 protein is CASSGGNEQYF. For the CDR3, the DNA is TGTGCCAGCAGCGGGGGGAACGAGCAGTACTTC.

This clonotype was observed a few times. The chain employs TRBV27 and TRBJ2-3, with D unresolved. The V end lost 2 bases, the J end lost 0 bases, and 3 bases lay between the germline ends. Germline values: CDR1 MNHEY, CDR2 SMNVEV (reference sequence). The CDR3 runs 13 residues. As DNA, the CDR3 is TGTGCCAGCAGTTTACTCAGCACAGATACGCAGTATTTT. This translates into CASSLLSTDTQYF.

This chain uses TRBV5-6 with TRBJ1-1; D not certain. Per the germline V gene, CDR1 is SGHDT and CDR2 is YYEEEE. V lost 2 bases to trimming and J lost 1 base, with 12 bases between them. The CDR3 contains 15 residues. In DNA form, the CDR3 reads TGTGCCAGCAGCTTTGGTTTGGGCGGGAACACTGAAGCTTTCTTT. Its translation: CASSFGLGGNTEAFF.

This chain joins TRBV19 and TRBJ1-6; D call uncertain. The germline gives CDR1 LNHDA, CDR2 SQIVND (reference sequence). The CDR3 loop spans 15 amino acids. Trimming left V 1 base short and J 7 bases short, with 11 bases between. The CDR3 coding sequence is TGTGCCAGTAGTATAGTTGGAGGGCCAAATTCACCCCTCCACTTT. Translated, it gives CASSIVGGPNSPLHF. Based on the CDR3 plus reference TRBV19 and TRBJ1-6, the full variable domain is DGGITQSPKYLFRKEGQNVTLSCEQNLNHDAMYWYRQDPGQGLRLIYYSQIVNDFQKGDIAEGYSVSREKKESFPLTVTSAQKNPTAFYLCASSIVGGPNSPLHFGNGTRLTVT.

This chain connects TRBV7-2 to TRBJ2-1, with unresolved D. The CDR3 sequence is 15 residues long. V was pared by 3 bases and J by 10 bases, with 19 bases between. The germline V gene encodes CDR1 SGHTA and CDR2 FQGNSA. The CDR3: CASSFTIPADGEQFF. CDR3 bases: TGTGCCAGCAGCTTCACGATCCCCGCGGATGGAGAGCAGTTCTTC.

The chain joins TRBV9 to TRBJ1-2; a possible D gene is TRBD1 (5 bases). The germline V gene encodes CDR1 SGDLS and CDR2 YYNGEE. Between the trimmed V and J ends, which lost 0 bases and 8 bases, there was a span of 11 bases. The CDR3 spans 13 residues. For the CDR3, the DNA is TGTGCCAGCAGCGTAGTGTCGGGGGACGGCTACACCTTC. It encodes CASSVVSGDGYTF. Using reference TRBV9 and TRBJ1-2 for the parts outside the CDR3, the full variable domain is DSGVTQTPKHLITATGQRVTLRCSPRSGDLSVYWYQQSLDQGLQFLIQYYNGEERAKGNILERFSAQQFPDLHSELNLSSLELGDSALYFCASSVVSGDGYTFGSGTRLTVV.

The chain has TRBV20-1 and TRBJ1-5, with TRBD1 matching 7 bases. V lost 6 bases and J lost 2; bases outside the gene matches: 4. The CDR3 is made up of 13 amino acids. CDR1 is DFQATT and CDR2 is SNEGSKA in the germline V gene (reference sequence). CDR3 amino acids: CSATTGGNQPQHF. The CDR3 DNA sequence: TGCAGTGCCACCACAGGGGGCAATCAGCCCCAGCATTTT.

The V and J genes are TRBV6-1 and TRBJ2-7; 7 nucleotides align to TRBD1. The germline V gene encodes CDR1 MNHNS and CDR2 SASEGT. V lost 5 bases, J lost 1 base, and 5 bases stayed unmatched. This CDR3 is 14 amino acids long. In DNA, the CDR3 is TGTGCCAGCAGTCAACAGGGGTGGTCCTACGAGCAGTACTTC. Its translation is CASSQQGWSYEQYF.

Written as DNA, the CDR3 is TGTGCCAGCACGAGGGGCGGACGGCCCGAGGATGGCTACACCTTC. It specifies CASTRGGRPEDGYTF. The chain is built from TRBV9 and TRBJ1-2; the D gene is possibly TRBD1 (5 bases). Germline V gene data show CDR1 as SGDLS and CDR2 as YYNGEE. The V gene lost 6 bases and the J gene lost 6 bases, with 21 bases spanning the gap. This CDR3 is built from 15 residues.